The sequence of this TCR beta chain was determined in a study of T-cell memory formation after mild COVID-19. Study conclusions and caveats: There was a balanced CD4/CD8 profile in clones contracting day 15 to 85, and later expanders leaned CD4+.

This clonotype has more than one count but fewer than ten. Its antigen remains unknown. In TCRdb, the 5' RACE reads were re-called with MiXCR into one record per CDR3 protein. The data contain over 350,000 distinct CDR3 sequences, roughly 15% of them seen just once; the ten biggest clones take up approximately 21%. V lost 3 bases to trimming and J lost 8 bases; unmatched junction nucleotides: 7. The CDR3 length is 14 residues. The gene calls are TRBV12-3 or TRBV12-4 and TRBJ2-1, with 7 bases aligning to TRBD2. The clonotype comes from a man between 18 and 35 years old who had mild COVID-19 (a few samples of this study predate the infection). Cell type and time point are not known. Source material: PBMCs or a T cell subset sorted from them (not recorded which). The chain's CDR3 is CASSLGGGVDEQFF. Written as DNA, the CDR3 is TGTGCCAGCAGTTTGGGGGGGGGAGTAGATGAGCAGTTCTTC.